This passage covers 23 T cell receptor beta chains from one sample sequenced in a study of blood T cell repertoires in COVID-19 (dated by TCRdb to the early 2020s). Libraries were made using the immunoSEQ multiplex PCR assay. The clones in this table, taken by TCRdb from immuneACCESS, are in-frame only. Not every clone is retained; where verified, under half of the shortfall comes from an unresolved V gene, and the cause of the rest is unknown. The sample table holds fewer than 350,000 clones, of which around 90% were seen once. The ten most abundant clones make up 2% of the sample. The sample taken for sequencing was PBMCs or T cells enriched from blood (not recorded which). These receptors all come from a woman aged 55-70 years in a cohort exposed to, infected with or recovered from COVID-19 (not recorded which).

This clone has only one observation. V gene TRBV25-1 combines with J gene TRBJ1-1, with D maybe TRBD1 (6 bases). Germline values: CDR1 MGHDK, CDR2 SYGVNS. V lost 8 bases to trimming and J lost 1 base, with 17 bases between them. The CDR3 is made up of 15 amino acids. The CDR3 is CASLIPGTRNTEAFF. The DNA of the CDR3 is TGTGCCAGCCTCATCCCCGGGACACGGAACACTGAAGCTTTCTTT.

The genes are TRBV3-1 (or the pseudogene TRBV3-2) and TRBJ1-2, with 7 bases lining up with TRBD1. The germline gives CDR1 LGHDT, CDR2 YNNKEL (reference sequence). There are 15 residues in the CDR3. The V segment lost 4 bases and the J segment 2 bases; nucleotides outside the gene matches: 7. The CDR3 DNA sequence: TGTGCCAGCAGCCCCCCAGGGGGGTCCAACTATGGCTACACCTTC. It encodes CASSPPGGSNYGYTF.

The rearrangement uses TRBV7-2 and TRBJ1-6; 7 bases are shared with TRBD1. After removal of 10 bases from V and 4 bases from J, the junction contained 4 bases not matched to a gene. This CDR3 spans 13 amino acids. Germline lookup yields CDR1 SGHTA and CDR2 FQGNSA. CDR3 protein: CATEGQYNSPLHF. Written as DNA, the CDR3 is TGTGCCACCGAGGGACAGTATAATTCACCCCTCCACTTT.

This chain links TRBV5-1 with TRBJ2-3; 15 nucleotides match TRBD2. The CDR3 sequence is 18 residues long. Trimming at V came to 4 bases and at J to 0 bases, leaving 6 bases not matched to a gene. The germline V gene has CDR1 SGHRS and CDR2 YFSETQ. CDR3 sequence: CASSPSGLAGGSTDTQYF. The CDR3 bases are TGCGCCAGCAGCCCATCGGGACTAGCGGGAGGAAGCACAGATACGCAGTATTTT.

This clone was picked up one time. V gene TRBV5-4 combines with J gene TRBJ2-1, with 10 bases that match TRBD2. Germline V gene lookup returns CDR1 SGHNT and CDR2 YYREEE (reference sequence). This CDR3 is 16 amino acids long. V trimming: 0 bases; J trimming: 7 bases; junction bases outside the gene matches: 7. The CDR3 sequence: CASSLGGLAGANEQFF. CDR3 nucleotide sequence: TGTGCCAGCAGCTTGGGTGGGCTAGCGGGAGCGAATGAGCAGTTCTTC.

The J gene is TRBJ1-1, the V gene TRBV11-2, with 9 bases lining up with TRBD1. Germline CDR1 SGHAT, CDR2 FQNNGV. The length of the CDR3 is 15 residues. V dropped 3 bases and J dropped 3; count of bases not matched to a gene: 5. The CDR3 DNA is TGTGCCAGCAGCTTGAACAGGGGGCTTGACACTGAAGCTTTCTTT. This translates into CASSLNRGLDTEAFF.

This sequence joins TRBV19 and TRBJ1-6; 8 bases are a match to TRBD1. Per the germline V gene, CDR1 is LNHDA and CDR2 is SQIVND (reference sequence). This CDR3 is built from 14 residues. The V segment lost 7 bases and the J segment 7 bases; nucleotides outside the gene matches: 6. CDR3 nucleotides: TGTGCCAGTACCTCGGGACAGGCAAATTCACCCCTCCACTTT. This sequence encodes CASTSGQANSPLHF.

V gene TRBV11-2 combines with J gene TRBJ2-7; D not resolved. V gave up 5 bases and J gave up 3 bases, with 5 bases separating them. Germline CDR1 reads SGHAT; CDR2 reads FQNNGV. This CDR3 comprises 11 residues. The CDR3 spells CASSANYEQYF. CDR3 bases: TGTGCCAGCAGCGCGAACTACGAGCAGTACTTC.

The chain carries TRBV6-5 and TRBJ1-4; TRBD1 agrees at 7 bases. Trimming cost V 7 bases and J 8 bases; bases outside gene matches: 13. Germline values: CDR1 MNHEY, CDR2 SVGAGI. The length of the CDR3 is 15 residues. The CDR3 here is CASIGGGKIGEKLFF. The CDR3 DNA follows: TGTGCCAGCATAGGAGGGGGCAAGATCGGAGAAAAACTGTTTTTT.

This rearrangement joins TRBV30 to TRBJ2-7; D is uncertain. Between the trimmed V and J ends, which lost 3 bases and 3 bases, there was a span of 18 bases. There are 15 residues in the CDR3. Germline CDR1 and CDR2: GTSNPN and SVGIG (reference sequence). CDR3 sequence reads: CAWRRTGTMGYEQYF. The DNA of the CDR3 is TGTGCCTGGAGAAGAACGGGTACAATGGGCTACGAGCAGTACTTC.

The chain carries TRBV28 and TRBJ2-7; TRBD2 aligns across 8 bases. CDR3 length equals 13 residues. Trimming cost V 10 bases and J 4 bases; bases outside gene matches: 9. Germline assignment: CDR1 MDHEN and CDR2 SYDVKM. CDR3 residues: CATLHSGSYEQYF. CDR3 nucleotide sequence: TGTGCCACCCTCCACAGCGGGAGTTACGAGCAGTACTTC.

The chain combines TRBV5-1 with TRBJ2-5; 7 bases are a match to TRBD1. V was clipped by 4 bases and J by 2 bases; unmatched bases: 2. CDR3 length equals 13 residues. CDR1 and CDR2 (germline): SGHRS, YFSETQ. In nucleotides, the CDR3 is TGCGCCAGCAGCACGGGACAGCAAGAGACCCAGTACTTC. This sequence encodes CASSTGQQETQYF.

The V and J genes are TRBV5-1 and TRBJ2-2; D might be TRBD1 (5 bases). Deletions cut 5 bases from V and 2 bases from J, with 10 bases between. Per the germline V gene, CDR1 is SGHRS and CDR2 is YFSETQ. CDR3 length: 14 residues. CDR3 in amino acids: CASRTQGNTGELFF. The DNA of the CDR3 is TGCGCCAGCAGGACGCAGGGTAACACCGGGGAGCTGTTTTTT.

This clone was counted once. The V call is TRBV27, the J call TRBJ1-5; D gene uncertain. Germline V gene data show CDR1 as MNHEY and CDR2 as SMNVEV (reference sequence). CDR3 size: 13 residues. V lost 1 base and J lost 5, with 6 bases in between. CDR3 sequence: CASSLYPDQPQHF. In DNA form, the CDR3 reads TGTGCCAGCAGTTTATATCCCGATCAGCCCCAGCATTTT.

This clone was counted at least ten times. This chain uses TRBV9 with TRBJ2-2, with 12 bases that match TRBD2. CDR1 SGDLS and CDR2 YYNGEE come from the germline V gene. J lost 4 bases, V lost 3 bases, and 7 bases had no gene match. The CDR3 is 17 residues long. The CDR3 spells CASSARGLAGLTGELFF. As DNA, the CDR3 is TGTGCCAGCAGCGCCCGTGGACTAGCGGGGCTCACCGGGGAGCTGTTTTTT.

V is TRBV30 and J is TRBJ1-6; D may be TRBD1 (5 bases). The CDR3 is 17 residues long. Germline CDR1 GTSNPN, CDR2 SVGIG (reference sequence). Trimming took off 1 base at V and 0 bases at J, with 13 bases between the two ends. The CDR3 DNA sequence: TGTGCCTGGAGTGGGGACTGGAAAAGCTCCTATAATTCACCCCTCCACTTT. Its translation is CAWSGDWKSSYNSPLHF.

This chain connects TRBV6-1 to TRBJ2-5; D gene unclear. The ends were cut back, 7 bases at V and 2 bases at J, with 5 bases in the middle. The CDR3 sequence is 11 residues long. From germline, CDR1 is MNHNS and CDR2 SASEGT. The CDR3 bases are TGTGCCAGCACTAATCAAGAGACCCAGTACTTC. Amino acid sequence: CASTNQETQYF.

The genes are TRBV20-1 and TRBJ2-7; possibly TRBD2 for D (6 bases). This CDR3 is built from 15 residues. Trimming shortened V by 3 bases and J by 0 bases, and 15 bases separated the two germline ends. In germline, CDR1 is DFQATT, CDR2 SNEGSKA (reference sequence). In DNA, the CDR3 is TGCAGTGCTAGTGGGTGGGGGGATAGCTCCTACGAGCAGTACTTC. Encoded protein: CSASGWGDSSYEQYF.

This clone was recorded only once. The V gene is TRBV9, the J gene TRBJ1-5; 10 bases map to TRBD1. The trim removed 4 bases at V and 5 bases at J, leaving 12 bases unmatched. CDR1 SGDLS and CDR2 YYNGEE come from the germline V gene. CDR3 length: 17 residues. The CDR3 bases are TGTGCCAGCAGCTTGGGGACAGGGGAGGAAGGAGATCAGCCCCAGCATTTT. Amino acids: CASSLGTGEEGDQPQHF.

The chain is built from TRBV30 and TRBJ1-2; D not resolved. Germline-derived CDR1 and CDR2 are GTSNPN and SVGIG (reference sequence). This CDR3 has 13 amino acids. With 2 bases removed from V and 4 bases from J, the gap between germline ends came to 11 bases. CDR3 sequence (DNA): TGTGCCTGGAGTAGCGGCAGGTTCTATGGCTACACCTTC. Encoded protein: CAWSSGRFYGYTF.

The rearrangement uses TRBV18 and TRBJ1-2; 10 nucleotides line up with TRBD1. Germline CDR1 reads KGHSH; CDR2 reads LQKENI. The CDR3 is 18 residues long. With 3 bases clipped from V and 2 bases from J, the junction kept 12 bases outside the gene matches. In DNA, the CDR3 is TGTGCCAGCTCACCTCCCGGACAGGGGGTCGGTATGAACTATGGCTACACCTTC. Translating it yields CASSPPGQGVGMNYGYTF.

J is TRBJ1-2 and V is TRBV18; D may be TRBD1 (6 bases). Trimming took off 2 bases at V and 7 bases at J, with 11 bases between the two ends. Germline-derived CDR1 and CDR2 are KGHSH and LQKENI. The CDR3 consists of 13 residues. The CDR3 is CASSPGGESGYTF. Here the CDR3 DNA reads TGTGCCAGCTCACCAGGGGGCGAATCTGGCTACACCTTC.

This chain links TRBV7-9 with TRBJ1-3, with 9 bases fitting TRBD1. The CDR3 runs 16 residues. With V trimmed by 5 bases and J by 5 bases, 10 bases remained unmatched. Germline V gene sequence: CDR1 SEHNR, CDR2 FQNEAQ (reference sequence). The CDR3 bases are TGTGCCAGCAGCCCCCTTGAACAGGGGGCGCGAAACACCATATATTTT. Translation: CASSPLEQGARNTIYF.